This TCR beta chain was sequenced in a study of the immune and genomic landscape of osteosarcoma (dated by TCRdb to 2019 to 2021). In terms of the full investigation: The overall cohort was composed of 40 to 55 pediatric and adult patients with high-grade osteosarcoma, and a median age at diagnosis of about 25 years (range about 5-81) was recorded. The cohort was enriched for poor-risk disease, as unfavorable pathologic response to standard therapy was shown in 73% to 75% of the cohort and around 67% of the cohort were deceased. Patients in the overall cohort were roughly 60% male, and 75% to 80% presented with localized disease at diagnosis. To define immunogenic potential, the study profiled osteosarcoma specimens using whole genome, RNA and T-cell receptor sequencing along with immunohistochemistry and reverse phase protein arrays. To characterize the osteosarcoma immunogenomic landscape, TCR sequencing results were integrated with transcriptome, protein array and immunostaining data. The study aimed to explain the limited clinical activity of immune checkpoint inhibitors in osteosarcoma. Three patients contributed a couple of samples from the same tumor site. Beyond this particular receptor, the publication reports: Alongside the frozen tumor specimens, matched blood was collected from only a couple of patients. In five cases, a single hyperexpanded clone dominated the repertoire, and each of these five cases had fewer than 100 T-cell clonotypes. The clonality benchmarks were taken from external normal skin and healthy peripheral blood data instead of from matched normal tissue. TCR productive clonality was higher in the immune-hot C3 cluster than the cold C1 cluster but still low overall. Because osteosarcoma is rare and all possible samples were collected, sample size was not determined by any statistical method. Overall, productive TCR clonality was low, with a mean of 0.09 and a maximum of 0.3, which suggests limited clonal expansion of T cells.

This clone turned up a few times. Its antigen target is currently unknown. Nothing much larger sits one base from this clone, and base qualities are not available. Specimens were post-treatment primary, local recurrence and metastasis tumors from poor-prognosis patients. TCR beta chain CDR3 regions were immunosequenced using the ImmunoSEQ Assay (Adaptive Biotechnologies). Turning to the authors' computational methods: TCRB rearrangements, read counts, read proportions and gene usage were exported through the ImmunoSEQ Analyzer platform. T-cell clonality was calculated on productive rearrangements as 1 minus Pielou's evenness. In the clonal space homeostasis analysis, clonotypes were sorted into rare, small, medium, large or hyperexpanded (0.01 to 1 of the repertoire) bins. TCR productive clonality was compared across immune clusters C1, C2 and C3 using the Wilcoxon rank sum test. What TCRdb holds here is the immuneACCESS table cut down to in-frame rearrangements. Part of the clones is not present; checked against another copy, under half of the missing clones reflect an unresolved V gene, and the others are unexplained. D and trimming were read from the DNA, whereas the V and J calls and clone size are those reported in that table. Here the sample has around 2,900 clones; about three quarters occur a single time. The ten largest clones capture around 14% of the sample.

This TCR came from a man between 18 and 29 years old with osteosarcoma. The age is the age at diagnosis. Source material: tumor tissue from a local recurrence in the femur. Read against the paper, the sample's cell subset or site label means: locally recurrent osteosarcoma tumor.

The CDR3 in this case is CASSKDRGYEKLFF. The sequenced DNA is TGTGCCAGCAGTAAGGACAGGGGATACGAAAAACTGTTTTTT. The rearranged segments are TRBV2 and TRBJ1-4, and 9 junctional nucleotides match TRBD1. Based on the germline V gene, the CDR1 and CDR2 sequences are SNHLY and FYNNEI. Including cysteine and phenylalanine, the CDR3 has 14 amino acids. CDR3 DNA is the only sequence kept; it has 42 bases, read in frame from the first base. Ends trimmed: V by 5 bases, J by 8 bases; bases unmatched to a gene: 6.